This paragraph covers one T cell receptor (beta chain) sequence. The antigen is not known. This specimen comes from a study of regulatory T cells in long-lasting Graves disease. This CDR3 is 15 amino acids long. V shed 5 bases and J shed 1 base, with 14 bases lying between them. Germline V gene data show CDR1 as SGHAT and CDR2 as FQNNGV. Study-wide results and limits: Thyroid tissue went unexamined; only peripheral blood was analyzed. Persistent disease was characterized by preferential usage of TRBV28, TRBJ1-2 and TRBJ2-5. Relative to new patients (roughly 900), persistent patients exhibited greater sharing of public clonotypes (more than 2,500).

Building of the TCR beta libraries involved iRepertoire HTBI primers and Arm-PCR of CDR3 regions. How the authors handled the data: Segment identification across samples yielded 62 TRBV and more than 11 TRBJ segments. TCRdb itself ran the multiplex PCR reads through MiXCR, one entry per CDR3 protein. The V and J calls shown here were made by TCRdb, not taken from the authors' results. The sample shows fewer than 550,000 distinct CDR3 sequences, roughly a fifth of them seen only once. Time point meaning: persistent/refractory GD, antithyroid drugs over 5 years with positive TRAb. The TCR library was made from RNA extracted from PBMCs.

The sequence derives from a female donor with Graves disease. Material: peripheral blood mononuclear cells (PBMCs), obtained when the disease was refractory, from a patient treated with antithyroid drugs. V and J are TRBV11-2 and TRBJ1-1, with D possibly TRBD1 on 6 matching bases. CDR3 region: CASSILTGQNTEAFF. The CDR3, as DNA: TGTGCCAGCAGCATACTAACGGGACAGAACACTGAAGCTTTCTTT.